The TCR beta chain described here comes from a study of shared clonotypes between healthy human individuals. Recent acute infections and vaccinations were absent in the healthy HIV-negative adult donors. The donor cohort consisted entirely of Caucasian adults residing in Nashville, Tennessee. Without sorting, samples used 85 million to 95 million PBMCs for genomic DNA. The authors ran unsorted PBMC replicate PCRs on about 300 ng DNA, tens of thousands of T cell genomes. Only in-frame clones appear in the TCRdb table, and some are missing; sequencing was by immunoSEQ multiplex PCR. The data contain 490,000 or so clones, approximately 80% of them singletons. Germline lookup yields CDR1 MDHEN and CDR2 SYDVKM. The CDR3 is made up of 12 amino acids. To note about this clone: A junction boundary mismatches the germline segment, possibly from a read error. Other DNA variants within this sample encode the same CDR3.

The rearrangement links TRBV28 to TRBJ2-3; D not certain. The TCR sequence derives from a woman aged 40 to 50 in good health. Some clones in this sample may be carry-over from other donors' samples. The specimen was PBMCs. The CDR3 is CASSQASDTQYF. In DNA, the CDR3 is TGTGCCAGCAGCCAAGCTTCAGATACGCAGTACTTT.